Below, 15 T cell receptor beta chains from the same sample are listed, as sequenced in a study of shared clonotypes between healthy human individuals. The table came from immunoSEQ multiplex PCR; TCRdb's copy has only in-frame clones and leaves some out. Of about 990,000 clones in the sample, around 78% were seen once. Sequenced sample: memory CD4+ T cells from PBMCs. Sample subset: CD45RA-negative fraction. The receptors were sampled from a man between 18 and 29 years old in good health. Some clones in this sample may be carry-over from other donors' samples.

This sequence joins TRBV6-1 and TRBJ2-1; TRBD1 matches 8 bases. J gave up 4 bases and V 6 bases, and 8 bases lay outside the gene matches. Germline CDR1 is MNHNS and CDR2 is SASEGT. This CDR3 is built from 15 residues. DNA of the CDR3: TGTGCCAGCAGGGGGGACAGGCGGGGTTACAATGAGCAGTTCTTC. Its protein product is CASRGDRRGYNEQFF.

The CDR3 bases are TGTGCCATCAGTGACAGGGGACTAGCCAAAAACATTCAGTACTTC. Its translation: CAISDRGLAKNIQYF. The chain couples TRBV10-3 to TRBJ2-4; D possibly matches TRBD1 or TRBD2 (6 bases each). The V end lost 3 bases, the J end lost 0 bases, and 9 bases lay between the germline ends. The length of the CDR3 is 15 residues. Germline V lookup: CDR1 ENHRY, CDR2 SYGVKD.

The rearrangement joins TRBV11-2 to TRBJ1-1; TRBD1 is a possible D gene (6 bases). The CDR3 has 15 residues. The V and J ends lost 6 bases and 2 bases respectively, with 16 bases between them. Germline CDR1 and CDR2: SGHAT and FQNNGV. This CDR3 is CASSLGGLPNTEAFF. CDR3 in DNA: TGTGCCAGCAGTCTTGGGGGGCTCCCTAACACTGAAGCTTTCTTT. Variable domain in full (rest from reference TRBV11-2 and TRBJ1-1): EAGVAQSPRYKIIEKRQSVAFWCNPISGHATLYWYQQILGQGPKLLIQFQNNGVVDDSQLPKDRFSAERLKGVDSTLKIQPAKLEDSAVYLCASSLGGLPNTEAFFGQGTRLTVV.

The V call is TRBV5-4, the J call TRBJ2-7; 9 bases match TRBD2. The germline V gene has CDR1 SGHNT and CDR2 YYREEE (reference sequence). The junction had 7 bases not matched to a gene; V was cut back by 0 bases and J by 3 bases. CDR3 length: 16 residues. CDR3 sequence: CASSLASVAGVYEQYF. In DNA form, the CDR3 reads TGTGCCAGCAGCTTGGCCTCGGTAGCGGGAGTCTACGAGCAGTACTTC.

The chain is built from TRBV10-3 and TRBJ1-2; D uncertain. This CDR3 comprises 14 residues. V lost 4 bases and J 3 bases, leaving 12 bases between the germline ends. Germline V gives CDR1 ENHRY, CDR2 SYGVKD. This chain's CDR3 is CAISVSSVDYGYTF. The CDR3 DNA is TGTGCCATCAGTGTCTCCTCAGTGGACTATGGCTACACCTTC.

The V and J genes are TRBV11-2 and TRBJ2-7, with 7 positions matching TRBD2. This CDR3 has 14 residues. J lost 7 bases, V lost 3 bases, and 9 bases had no gene match. Germline V lookup: CDR1 SGHAT, CDR2 FQNNGV. The CDR3 reads CASSLGGSTREQYF. The CDR3 DNA reads as TGTGCCAGCAGCTTGGGCGGGAGCACCCGGGAGCAGTACTTC. Full variable domain (outside the CDR3, taken from reference TRBV11-2 and TRBJ2-7): EAGVAQSPRYKIIEKRQSVAFWCNPISGHATLYWYQQILGQGPKLLIQFQNNGVVDDSQLPKDRFSAERLKGVDSTLKIQPAKLEDSAVYLCASSLGGSTREQYFGPGTRLTVT.

This rearrangement joins TRBV28 to TRBJ1-5; D ambiguous. CDR3 length equals 12 residues. The germline V gene has CDR1 MDHEN and CDR2 SYDVKM. V lost 5 bases, J lost 9 bases, and 11 bases lay in between. Here the CDR3 reads CASSVPLRPQHF. CDR3 nucleotides: TGTGCCAGCAGTGTCCCCCTGAGGCCCCAGCATTTT. The full variable domain, in which reference TRBV28 and TRBJ1-5 provide the parts outside the CDR3, is DVKVTQSSRYLVKRTGEKVFLECVQDMDHENMFWYRQDPGLGLRLIYFSYDVKMKEKGDIPEGYSVSREKKERFSLILESASTNQTSMYLCASSVPLRPQHFGDGTRLSIL.

This sequence joins TRBV2 and TRBJ1-1; 9 positions match TRBD1. This CDR3 is 14 amino acids long. The germline V gene encodes CDR1 SNHLY and CDR2 FYNNEI. J lost 3 bases, V lost 10 bases, and 9 bases had no gene match. The CDR3, as DNA: TGTGCCAACCGGGACAGGGTAAGGTACACTGAAGCTTTCTTT. It specifies CANRDRVRYTEAFF.

Concerning this clone itself: This CDR3 is also generated by other DNA sequences in the sample. The J gene is TRBJ2-1, the V gene TRBV5-1; 8 bases match TRBD2. The CDR3 extends over 15 amino acids. J lost 4 bases, V lost 0 bases, and 3 bases had no gene match. Per the germline V gene, CDR1 is SGHRS and CDR2 is YFSETQ. This CDR3 reads CASSLDLAGYNEQFF. The CDR3 nucleotides are TGCGCCAGCAGCTTGGATCTAGCGGGTTACAATGAGCAGTTCTTC.

This clone was observed a few times. The chain employs TRBV10-3 and TRBJ2-3; TRBD1 matches at 12 bases. V lost 3 bases and J lost 8; bases outside the gene matches: 6. From germline, CDR1 is ENHRY and CDR2 SYGVKD. The CDR3 is 15 amino acids. The CDR3 sequence is CAISDGTGGSVTQYF. The CDR3 region has the DNA TGTGCCATCAGTGACGGGACAGGGGGCAGCGTTACGCAGTATTTT.

On this clone itself: Other DNA variants within this sample encode the same CDR3. The rearrangement uses TRBV6-5 and TRBJ2-7; TRBD2 aligns across 12 bases. There are 14 residues in the CDR3. Germline V gene data show CDR1 as MNHEY and CDR2 as SVGAGI. V trimming: 5 bases; J trimming: 3 bases; junction bases outside the gene matches: 2. Written as DNA, the CDR3 is TGTGCCAGCAGTAAACTAGCGGGGGGCTACGAGCAGTACTTC. This codes for CASSKLAGGYEQYF.

The V and J genes are TRBV9 and TRBJ2-1; D call uncertain. This CDR3 has 13 amino acids. The V end was cut by 3 bases, the J end by 2 bases, with 6 bases between. Germline values: CDR1 SGDLS, CDR2 YYNGEE. The CDR3, as DNA: TGTGCCAGCAGCGAATATGCCTACAATGAGCAGTTCTTC. It translates to CASSEYAYNEQFF.

This chain connects TRBV7-2 to TRBJ2-6; the D is unclear. Germline lookup yields CDR1 SGHTA and CDR2 FQGNSA. V was clipped by 7 bases and J by 0 bases, with 7 bases between them. This CDR3 spans 14 amino acids. Here the CDR3 DNA reads TGTGCCAGCACCGAAAGCTCTGGGGCCAACGTCCTGACTTTC. Amino acids: CASTESSGANVLTF.

The rearrangement links TRBV5-4 to TRBJ1-2, with D possibly TRBD1 on 5 matching bases. The CDR3 has 13 residues. The V end was cut by 4 bases, the J end by 5 bases, with 12 bases between. Per the germline V gene, CDR1 is SGHNT and CDR2 is YYREEE (reference sequence). Written as DNA, the CDR3 is TGTGCCAGCAGCACAGACAGAGAATATGGCTACACCTTC. This sequence encodes CASSTDREYGYTF.

This rearrangement joins TRBV7-2 to TRBJ1-2; the match to TRBD1 covers 9 bases. The CDR3 contains 15 residues. Germline CDR1 reads SGHTA; CDR2 reads FQGNSA. V shed 0 bases, J shed 7 bases, and the junction held 6 bases outside the gene matches. CDR3 in DNA: TGTGCCAGCAGCTTAGCCGGGACAGGGCGAGGTGGCTACACCTTC. Residues: CASSLAGTGRGGYTF.